Following are 23 T cell receptor beta chains from one sample sequenced in a study of tissue T cells after allogeneic stem cell transplantation. Described time point: mouse harvest day 14 after allogeneic transplant. Tail vein injection delivered 10^7 T-cell-depleted bone marrow cells and 10^6 splenic CD5+ T cells. The protocol was immunoSEQ multiplex PCR, while the TCRdb copy is restricted to in-frame clones and leaves out a portion. The table shows 1,100 or so clones, with 45% to 50% occurring only once. Sequencing input: spleen. The receptors were sampled from a female BALB/c mouse given C57BL/6 T cells with graft-versus-host disease after an allogeneic hematopoietic cell transplant.

About this clone itself: Genes and germline come from the mouse. The read ends 1 residue early relative to the CDR3; the germline J gene fills the gap. The chain recombines TRBV13-2 with TRBJ1-3; D might be TRBD1 (5 bases). The CDR3 is 14 amino acids. CDR1 NNHNN and CDR2 SYGAGS come from the germline V gene (reference sequence). V was shortened by 6 bases and J by 0 bases, with 10 bases between the two germline ends. The sequenced CDR3 bases are TGTGCCAGCGTCCCGACAGATTCTGGAAATACGCTCTAT. Translated: CASVPTDSGNTLY. The entire CDR3 protein reads CASVPTDSGNTLYF.

This clone was observed once. The gene names given are mouse names. Sequencing ends 1 residue short of the CDR3 end; the germline J gene provides the rest. This chain uses TRBV3 with TRBJ1-2; a weak D match, TRBD1 (6 bases). Germline CDR1 SNHLY, CDR2 FYNGKV (reference sequence). This CDR3 has 14 amino acids. V gave up 1 base and J gave up 4 bases, with 10 bases separating them. CDR3 DNA (partial): TGTGCCAGCAGCTTAGTGGGGGCCGGCTCCGACTACACC. Protein sequence: CASSLVGAGSDYT. The entire CDR3 protein reads CASSLVGAGSDYTF.

About this clone: These gene names are mouse names. With the read ending 1 residue before the CDR3 end, the germline J gene is used to fill in that end. The rearrangement joins TRBV13-1 to TRBJ2-5; D is possibly TRBD2 (6 bases). Germline CDR1 reads NSHNY; CDR2 reads SYGAGN. V was cut by 3 bases and J by 3 bases, with 8 bases left in between. The CDR3 extends over 13 amino acids. The part of the CDR3 DNA that was read is TGTGCCAGCAGTGTTGGGGGTCAAGACACCCAGTAC. Encoded protein: CASSVGGQDTQY. The full CDR3 reads CASSVGGQDTQYF.

In the case of this clone: The listed genes are named as in mouse. The covered CDR3 bases are TGTGCCAGCAGTTTCGACAGGGCCCTATATGAACAGTAC. It yields the protein CASSFDRALYEQY. The CDR3 in full is CASSFDRALYEQYF. The J gene is TRBJ2-7, the V gene TRBV24; 7 bases are a match to TRBD1. The CDR3 end falls 1 residue outside the read, so it is completed with the germline J gene. The germline V gene has CDR1 KGHTA and CDR2 FRNEEI. The CDR3 consists of 14 residues. The V and J ends lost 5 bases and 4 bases, in that order; junction bases with no gene match: 8.

This clone was detected only a few times. Gene and germline names: mouse. With the read ending 1 residue before the CDR3 end, the germline J gene is used to fill in that end. The chain combines TRBV16 with TRBJ1-3; D is perhaps TRBD1 (6 bases). There are 15 residues in the CDR3. The ends were cut back, 1 base at V and 4 bases at J, with 11 bases in the middle. The germline CDR1 and CDR2 sequences are SGHSA and FRNQAP. CDR3 DNA (partial): TGTGCAAGCAGCTTAGTAGGGCAGGGGGGAAATACGCTCTAT. Amino acid sequence: CASSLVGQGGNTLY. The entire CDR3 protein reads CASSLVGQGGNTLYF.

By share, this clone ranks as large (0.1 to 1%). All gene names here are mouse names. The read finishes 1 residue shy of the CDR3 end, and the germline J gene is used to complete it. V and J are TRBV16 and TRBJ2-7, with 7 bases aligning to TRBD1. Losses at the gene ends were 4 bases for V and 0 bases for J; bases not matched to a gene: 3. The CDR3 spans 14 residues. The germline V gene has CDR1 SGHSA and CDR2 FRNQAP. CDR3 bases read: TGTGCAAGCAGCTCACAGGGGAGCTCCTATGAACAGTAC. Translating it yields CASSSQGSSYEQY. The entire CDR3 is CASSSQGSSYEQYF.

This clone was observed a handful of times. Mouse gene names apply. CDR3 sequence reads: CASSLGFSNERLFF. The DNA read from the CDR3 is TGTGCCAGCAGCTTAGGGTTTTCCAACGAAAGATTATTT. The chain combines TRBV3 with TRBJ1-4; D is undetermined. The read finishes 1 residue shy of the CDR3 end, and the germline J gene is used to complete it. V lost 1 base to trimming and J lost 0 bases, with 3 bases between them. Germline V lookup: CDR1 SNHLY, CDR2 FYNGKV (reference sequence). The CDR3 consists of 14 residues. The whole variable domain, filled in from reference TRBV3 and TRBJ1-4, reads GPKVLQIPSHQIIDMGQMVTLNCDPVSNHLYFYWYKQILGQQMEFLVNFYNGKVMEKSKLFKDQFSVERPDGSYFTLKIQPTALEDSAVYFCASSLGFSNERLFFGHGTKLSVL.

This clone was recorded a few times. Mouse gene names apply. From the germline J gene comes the end of the CDR3, since the read stops 1 residue before it. This rearrangement joins TRBV13-1 to TRBJ2-1, with 7 bases that match TRBD2. CDR1 and CDR2 from the germline V gene are NSHNY and SYGAGN. The ends lost 0 bases at V and 1 base at J; junction bases unmatched: 4. CDR3 length: 16 amino acids. CDR3 amino acids: CASSDAAWGNYAEQFF. The part of the CDR3 DNA that was read is TGTGCCAGCAGTGATGCAGCCTGGGGGAACTATGCTGAGCAGTTC.

Points on this clone: Gene names denote mouse genes. Coverage ceases 1 residue before the CDR3 finishes, and the germline J gene fills in the end. The chain employs TRBV13-3 and TRBJ2-4, with 11 bases fitting TRBD2. J was trimmed by 0 bases and V by 3 bases; bases with no gene match: 3. The CDR3 has 16 amino acids. Germline CDR1 is NNHDY and CDR2 is SYVADS. Partial CDR3 DNA: TGTGCCAGCAGTGCCGGGACTGGGGGTAGTCAAAACACCTTGTAC. This gives the protein CASSAGTGGSQNTLY. The CDR3 as a whole reads CASSAGTGGSQNTLYF.

Comment on this clone: Gene names and germline refer to mouse. With the read ending 1 residue before the CDR3 end, the germline J gene is used to fill in that end. The chain uses TRBV19 and TRBJ1-2; D is possibly TRBD1 (5 bases). Germline V lookup: CDR1 FNHDT, CDR2 SITEND (reference sequence). This CDR3 comprises 14 residues. V dropped 4 bases and J dropped 0 bases, with 10 bases sitting between them. The CDR3 is CASSGGRANSDYTF. The sequenced part of the CDR3 DNA is TGTGCCAGCAGTGGGGGGAGGGCAAACTCCGACTACACC.

Regarding this clone: Mouse names are used for the genes. CDR3 sequence reads: CSSSQSTGVAEQFF. CDR3 DNA (partial): TGCTCCAGCAGTCAATCGACAGGGGTGGCTGAGCAGTTC. This rearrangement joins TRBV23 to TRBJ2-1; the D call of TRBD1 is as the table states it, not checked on the DNA. The read ends 1 residue early relative to the CDR3; the germline J gene fills the gap. The CDR3 consists of 14 residues. Germline-derived CDR1 and CDR2 are KGHTA and FQNQQP.

With respect to this clone: The gene names given are mouse names. The read falls 1 residue short of the CDR3 end, and the missing part is taken from the germline J gene. The V and J genes are TRBV13-3 and TRBJ1-4; D is unresolved. CDR1 and CDR2 from the germline V gene are NNHDY and SYVADS. With 3 bases removed from V and 0 bases from J, the gap between germline ends came to 9 bases. The CDR3 is 15 residues long. The CDR3: CASSGPTISNERLFF. CDR3 DNA, as far as it was read: TGTGCCAGCAGTGGTCCTACAATTTCCAACGAAAGATTATTT.

Concerning this clone itself: The genes are named according to mouse. The DNA ends 1 residue before the CDR3 does, and the rest of the CDR3 is filled in from the germline J gene. The chain carries TRBV20 and TRBJ2-7; D ambiguous. This CDR3 is built from 12 residues. Germline CDR1 is GFQATS and CDR2 is STVNSAI. The V gene lost 2 bases and the J gene lost 2 bases, with 7 bases spanning the gap. This chain's CDR3 is CGARQQAYEQYF. CDR3 DNA (partial): TGTGGTGCTAGGCAACAAGCCTATGAACAGTAC.

As regards this clone: At one boundary the junction diverges from the germline segment, which might be a read error. Germline and genes: mouse. The CDR3 end lies 1 residue beyond the end of the read and is filled in from the germline J gene. The chain carries TRBV14 and TRBJ1-4; a possible D gene is TRBD1 (6 bases). The CDR3 totals 14 residues. Per germline, CDR1 SGHDT and CDR2 FRDEAV. Incomplete CDR3 DNA: TGTGCCAGCACTTTGAGGGGGGCCAACGAACGATTATTT. Protein product: CASTLRGANERLF. The whole CDR3 protein reads CASTLRGANERLFF.

This clone showed up just a few times. These gene names are mouse names. The read falls 1 residue short of the CDR3 end, and the missing part is taken from the germline J gene. The chain is built from TRBV16 and TRBJ2-7, with D hard to call. The CDR3 length is 15 residues. Per germline, CDR1 SGHSA and CDR2 FRNQAP. Trimming took off 1 base at V and 0 bases at J, with 10 bases between the two ends. The CDR3 DNA, read in part, is TGTGCAAGCAGCTTAGTTGGCAGCAGCTCCTATGAACAGTAC. Translating gives CASSLVGSSSYEQY. The CDR3 reads in full as CASSLVGSSSYEQYF.

As for this clone: Gene names and germline refer to mouse. The missing CDR3 end, 1 residue past where the read stops, is filled in from the germline J gene. The V and J genes are TRBV13-1 and TRBJ2-2; no clear D gene. The germline gives CDR1 NSHNY, CDR2 SYGAGN. V lost 1 base to trimming and J lost 3 bases, with 4 bases between them. CDR3 length: 13 amino acids. Incomplete CDR3 DNA: TGTGCCAGCAGTGATCGGGACACCGGGCAGCTCTAC. It translates to CASSDRDTGQLY. The CDR3 in its entirety is CASSDRDTGQLYF.

As regards this clone: These gene names are mouse names. The sequenced CDR3 bases are TGTGCCAGCAGTATAGGCGGGACTGGGGGGTATGAACAGTAC. Amino acids: CASSIGGTGGYEQY. The complete CDR3 protein is CASSIGGTGGYEQYF. The rearrangement joins TRBV19 to TRBJ2-7; 12 positions match TRBD2. The CDR3 end lies 1 residue beyond the end of the read and is filled in from the germline J gene. After removal of 0 bases from V and 4 bases from J, the junction contained 2 bases not matched to a gene. Germline CDR1 is FNHDT and CDR2 is SITEND (reference sequence). There are 15 residues in the CDR3.

Turning to this clone: Here the gene names and germline are mouse. The read ends 1 residue before the CDR3 terminus; that terminus is restored from the germline J gene. The rearrangement links TRBV2 to TRBJ2-1; a possible D gene is TRBD2 (7 bases). Germline loops: CDR1 LGHNA, CDR2 YSYQKL. This CDR3 spans 15 amino acids. V gave up 0 bases and J gave up 7 bases, with 13 bases separating them. The chain's CDR3 is CASSQDRGAGAEQFF. Partial CDR3 DNA: TGTGCCAGCAGCCAAGATAGGGGGGCAGGGGCTGAGCAGTTC.

Details on this clone: Gene names are mouse gene names. The sequence runs out 1 residue before the end of the CDR3; the remainder is reconstructed from the germline J gene. The chain joins TRBV12-1 to TRBJ2-2; D is unclear. Per the germline V gene, CDR1 is SGHSN and CDR2 is HYEKVE. The CDR3 has 14 amino acids. Trimming removed 1 base from V and 0 bases from J, with 5 bases in between. The CDR3 DNA, read in part, is TGTGCCAGCTCTCTTCAAGCAAACACCGGGCAGCTCTAC. Translation: CASSLQANTGQLY. The whole CDR3 is CASSLQANTGQLYF.

Remarks on this clone: Mouse names are used for the genes. The read stops 1 residue short of the end of the CDR3; the missing end is completed from the germline J gene. The chain is built from TRBV14 and TRBJ2-1; 11 bases line up with TRBD2. V shed 4 bases and J 3 bases; nucleotides not matched to a gene: 3. CDR3 length: 15 residues. Germline V gene sequence: CDR1 SGHDT, CDR2 FRDEAV. CDR3 DNA (partial): TGTGCCAGCAGTCCCGGGACTGGGGGCTATGCTGAGCAGTTC. This codes for CASSPGTGGYAEQF. The full-length CDR3 reads as CASSPGTGGYAEQFF. Using reference TRBV14 and TRBJ2-1 for the parts outside the CDR3, the full variable domain is EAGVTQSPRYAVLQEGQAVSFWCDPISGHDTLYWYQQPRDQGPQLLVYFRDEAVIDNSQLPSDRFSAVRPKGTNSTLKIQSAKQGDTATYLCASSPGTGGYAEQFFGPGTRLTVL.

Notes on this clone: The listed genes are named as in mouse. Sequencing ends 1 residue short of the CDR3 end; the germline J gene provides the rest. The chain carries TRBV1 and TRBJ2-2; 9 bases match TRBD1. CDR3 length: 14 amino acids. V lost 3 bases to trimming and J lost 6 bases; unmatched junction nucleotides: 2. CDR1 and CDR2 (germline): NSQYPW, LRSPGD (reference sequence). CDR3: CTCSARDRAGQLYF. The CDR3 bases that were read are TGCACCTGCAGTGCTCGGGACAGGGCCGGGCAGCTCTAC. Full variable domain (missing parts from reference TRBV1 and TRBJ2-2): VTLLEQNPRWRLVPRGQAVNLRCILKNSQYPWMSWYQQDLQKQLQWLFTLRSPGDKEVKSLPGADYLATRVTDTELRLQVANMSQGRTLYCTCSARDRAGQLYFGEGSKLTVL.

In the case of this clone: Any gene name here is a mouse gene name. The read is 1 residue too short to cover the CDR3 end, so that end is filled in from the germline J gene. The V and J genes are TRBV13-1 and TRBJ2-5, with D perhaps matching TRBD1 (6 bases). The CDR3 is 13 amino acids. CDR1 is NSHNY and CDR2 is SYGAGN in the germline V gene. With 0 bases removed from V and 7 bases from J, the gap between germline ends came to 9 bases. The sequenced CDR3 bases are TGTGCCAGCAGTGATGGGAGGGGGAACACCCAGTAC. This sequence encodes CASSDGRGNTQY. From start to end, the CDR3 is CASSDGRGNTQYF.

As concerns this clone: Mouse gene names and germline throughout. The read comes to an end 1 residue before the CDR3 does, leaving the germline J gene to fill in the end. The chain links TRBV16 to TRBJ2-5; 11 bases align to TRBD2. The germline CDR1 and CDR2 sequences are SGHSA and FRNQAP. This CDR3 is 15 amino acids long. Germline trimming cut 4 bases from V and 3 bases from J; bases unmatched to any gene: 3. The CDR3 loop is CASSSTGGAQDTQYF. CDR3 bases read: TGTGCAAGCAGCTCCACTGGGGGGGCGCAAGACACCCAGTAC.